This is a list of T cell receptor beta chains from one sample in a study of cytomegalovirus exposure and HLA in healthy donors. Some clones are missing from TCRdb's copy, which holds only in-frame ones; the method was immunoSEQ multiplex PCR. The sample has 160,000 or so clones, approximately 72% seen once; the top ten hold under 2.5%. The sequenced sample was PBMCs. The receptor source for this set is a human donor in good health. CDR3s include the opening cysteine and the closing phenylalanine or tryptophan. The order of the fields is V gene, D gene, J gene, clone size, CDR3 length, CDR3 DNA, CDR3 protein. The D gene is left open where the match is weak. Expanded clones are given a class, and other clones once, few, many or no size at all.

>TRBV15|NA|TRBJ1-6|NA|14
TGTGCCACCAGCCCACGGACTAGTAATTCACCCCTCCACTTT
CATSPRTSNSPLHF
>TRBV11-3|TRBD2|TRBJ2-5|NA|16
TGTGCCAGCAGCCCGGGACTAGCGGGGGGGCAAGGGACCCAGTACTTC
CASSPGLAGGQGTQYF
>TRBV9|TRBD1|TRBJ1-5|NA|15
TGTGCCAGCAGTACAGGGGTCAATAGCAATCAGCCCCAGCATTTT
CASSTGVNSNQPQHF
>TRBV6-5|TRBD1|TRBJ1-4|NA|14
TGTGCCAGCAGTTACGGGGGGACAGACGAAAAACTGTTTTTT
CASSYGGTDEKLFF
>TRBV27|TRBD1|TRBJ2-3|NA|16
TGTGCCAGCAGGATGCTGACAGGGCGAAGCACAGATACGCAGTATTTT
CASRMLTGRSTDTQYF
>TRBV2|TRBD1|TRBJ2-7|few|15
TGTGCCAGCAGTCGACCCGACAGGGGGTCCTACGAGCAGTACTTC
CASSRPDRGSYEQYF
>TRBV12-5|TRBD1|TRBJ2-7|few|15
TGTGCTAGTGGTCTGGGACAGGGGTGGAACTACGAGCAGTACTTC
CASGLGQGWNYEQYF
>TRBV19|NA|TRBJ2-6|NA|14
TGTGCCAGCCGCATCAGCTCTGGGGCCAACGTCCTGACTTTC
CASRISSGANVLTF
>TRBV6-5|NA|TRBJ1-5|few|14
TGTGCCAGCAGAATCGACAGAACCAATCAGCCCCAGCATTTT
CASRIDRTNQPQHF
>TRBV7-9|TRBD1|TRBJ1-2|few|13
TGTGCCAGCAGCTTTAAGGGGGCGGACGGCTACACCTTC
CASSFKGADGYTF
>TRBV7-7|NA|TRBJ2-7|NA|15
TGTGCTAGCAGCTACGGCCCCCAGGCCGACTACGAGCAGTACTTC
CASSYGPQADYEQYF
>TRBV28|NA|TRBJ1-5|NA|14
TGTGCCAGCACGTCCGGGGAGGGCAATCAGCCCCAGCATTTT
CASTSGEGNQPQHF
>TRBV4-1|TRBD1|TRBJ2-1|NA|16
TGCGCCAGCAGCCCAGTAAGACAGGGGGCAACAAATGAGCAGTTCTTC
CASSPVRQGATNEQFF
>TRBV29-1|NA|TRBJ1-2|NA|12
TGCAGCGTTGCCACAGAAGGGGGTGGCTACACCTTC
CSVATEGGGYTF
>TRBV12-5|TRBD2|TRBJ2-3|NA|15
TGTGCTAGTGGTCTAGCGGGGGGGTACACAGATACGCAGTATTTT
CASGLAGGYTDTQYF
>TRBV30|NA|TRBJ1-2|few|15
TGTGCCTGGAGTCTAAGAGACATTGGGTTCGCCAGCTACACCTTC
CAWSLRDIGFASYTF
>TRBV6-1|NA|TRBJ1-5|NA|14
TGTGCCAGCAGTGAAGCAGCGGGTGAGCGTCCCCAGCATTTT
CASSEAAGERPQHF
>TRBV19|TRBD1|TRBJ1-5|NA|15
TGTGCCAGTAGTGCAACGACAGGGGGCAGACAGCCCCAGCATTTT
CASSATTGGRQPQHF
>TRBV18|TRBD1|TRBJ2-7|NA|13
TGTGCCAGCTCACCATACAGGGGCTCCGAGCAGTACTTC
CASSPYRGSEQYF
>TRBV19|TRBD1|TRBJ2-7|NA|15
TGTGCCAGTAGGCCCGGGACAGGGGTCTCCTACGAGCAGTACTTC
CASRPGTGVSYEQYF
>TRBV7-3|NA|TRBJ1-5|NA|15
TGTGCCAGCAGCTTAACCGCAGGGACTAATCAGCCCCAGCATTTT
CASSLTAGTNQPQHF
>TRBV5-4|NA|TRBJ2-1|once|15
TGTGCCAGCAGCTTGACAATCAGCTCCTACAATGAGCAGTTCTTC
CASSLTISSYNEQFF
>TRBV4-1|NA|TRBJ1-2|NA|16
TGCGCCAGCAGCCAAGAGGCGGTAATTCTTACCTATGGCTACACCTTC
CASSQEAVILTYGYTF
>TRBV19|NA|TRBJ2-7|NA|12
TGTGCCAGTACTTCTAGCTCCTACGAGCAGTACTTC
CASTSSSYEQYF
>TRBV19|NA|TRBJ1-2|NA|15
TGTGCCAGTAGTCGGATCCATCGGGGATCCTATGGCTACACCTTC
CASSRIHRGSYGYTF
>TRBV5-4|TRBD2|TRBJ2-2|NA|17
TGTGCCAGCAGCACAGAACTAGCGGGGGTTACTACCGGGGAGCTGTTTTTT
CASSTELAGVTTGELFF
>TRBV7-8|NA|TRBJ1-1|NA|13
TGTGCCAGCAGCTTGGGTCCCGGTAGCGAAGCTTTCTTT
CASSLGPGSEAFF
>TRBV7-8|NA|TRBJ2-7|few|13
TGTGCCAGCAGCTACAGGTTGCCCTACGAGCAGTACTTC
CASSYRLPYEQYF
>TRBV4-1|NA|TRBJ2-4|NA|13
TGCGCCAGCAGCCAAGTCGGAGGGCCCTTTCAGTACTTC
CASSQVGGPFQYF
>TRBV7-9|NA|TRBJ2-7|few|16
TGTGCCAGCAGCTCCAAAGGGGAGGGGGATTTCTACGAGCAGTACTTC
CASSSKGEGDFYEQYF
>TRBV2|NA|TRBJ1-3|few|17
TGTGCCAGCAGTAGATCCTCCGACAGGAGCGGTGGAAACACCATATATTTT
CASSRSSDRSGGNTIYF
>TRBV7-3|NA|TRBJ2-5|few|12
TGTGCCAGCAGCCTAGTCGGGGAGACCCAGTACTTC
CASSLVGETQYF
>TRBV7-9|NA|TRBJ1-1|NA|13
TGTGCCAGCAGCTTAGGCGGAAGCACTGAAGCTTTCTTT
CASSLGGSTEAFF
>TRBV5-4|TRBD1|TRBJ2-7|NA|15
TGTGCCAGCAGCTTCAGCACCCAGGGGGCGGGGGAGCAGTACTTC
CASSFSTQGAGEQYF
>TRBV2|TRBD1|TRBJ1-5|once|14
TGTGCCAGCAGCGGACAGGGGAGCAATCAGCCCCAGCATTTT
CASSGQGSNQPQHF
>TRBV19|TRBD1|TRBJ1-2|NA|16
TGTGCCAGTAGTATAGGCGGACAGGGAAGGGTCTATGGCTACACCTTC
CASSIGGQGRVYGYTF
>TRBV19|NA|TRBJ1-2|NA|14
TGTGCCAGCTCTGGTTCGAGGAATAACTATGGCTACACCTTC
CASSGSRNNYGYTF
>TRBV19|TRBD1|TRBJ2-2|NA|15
TGTGCCAGTAGGGGCGGACAGGGGTACGGCGGGGAGCTGTTTTTT
CASRGGQGYGGELFF
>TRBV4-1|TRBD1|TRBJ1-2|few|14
TGCGCCAGCAGCCAAGGGGACAGGGGCTATGGCTACACCTTC
CASSQGDRGYGYTF
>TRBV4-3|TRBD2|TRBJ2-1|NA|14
TGCGCCAGCAGGCGAGGGACTAGCGGGGGGGATCAGTTCTTC
CASRRGTSGGDQFF
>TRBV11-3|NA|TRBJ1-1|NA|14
TGTGCCAGCAGCTTAGATCGTTGGAGCACTGAAGCTTTCTTT
CASSLDRWSTEAFF
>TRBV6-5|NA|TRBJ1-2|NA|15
TGTGCCAGCAGTTACTCGGCAGGGCCGAACTATGGCTACACCTTC
CASSYSAGPNYGYTF
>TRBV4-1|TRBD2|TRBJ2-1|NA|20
TGCGCCAGCAGCCAAGACCGGACCTCCGGGACTAGCGGGGCCTACAATGAGCAGTTCTTC
CASSQDRTSGTSGAYNEQFF
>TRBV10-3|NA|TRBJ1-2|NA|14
TGTGCCACCGACCACATGGAGAGGGGGAATGGCTACACCTTC
CATDHMERGNGYTF
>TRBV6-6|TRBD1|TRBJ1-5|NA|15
TGTGCCAGCAGCCCCAGGGGGCGCCGGAATCAGCCCCAGCATTTT
CASSPRGRRNQPQHF
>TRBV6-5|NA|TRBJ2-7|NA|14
TGTGCCAGCAGTTACGCGGGACAGAGATCCGAGCAGTACTTC
CASSYAGQRSEQYF
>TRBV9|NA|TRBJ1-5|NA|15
TGTGCCAGCAGCGTAGCGGGAGGGAGCAATCAGCCCCAGCATTTT
CASSVAGGSNQPQHF